One T cell receptor (beta chain) is described in this entry. This clone was counted once. The clone's antigen remains unknown. No per-base quality is available; no much larger clone lies one base away. The CDR3 regions of human TCRbeta chains were subjected to immunosequencing. The original pipeline was this. Repertoire TCRs were matched against a reference library of SARS-CoV-2-specific TCRs generated with the MIRA antigen-specificity platform. Breadth meant the fraction of unique TCRs that were SARS-CoV-2-associated, whereas depth meant the fraction of total T cells that were SARS-CoV-2-associated. Using the MIRA data, every spike-specific TCR was mapped to the spike region that the TCR reacted to and assigned to either a CD4 or a CD8 class. Log10-transformed breadth and depth values were compared by one-way ANOVA with Sidak's multiple comparisons tests. Not all clones reach the TCRdb copy of this immuneACCESS table, which keeps in-frame sequences only. Checked studies attribute under half of the gap to unresolved V genes and leave the rest unexplained. For V, J and clone size, that table is used; D and trimming come from the DNA. Across this sample there are roughly 150,000 clones, with 90% seen only once. About 5.9% of the sample is taken by the ten largest.

According to the study, the label for this sample's time point signals: about 28 days (+/-7) after the second vaccine dose. Because spike-specific TCR depth and breadth did not differ between the two schedules, AZD1222 recipients who got a second dose at roughly 4 weeks were pooled with those who got a second dose at roughly 12 weeks. Samples from vaccinated people were obtained from the UK trials COV001 and COV002, which included a single-blind randomized controlled phase 2/3 trial of AZD1222 (ChAdOx1 nCoV-19) in healthy adults. Trial participant PBMC samples were collected at day 0 and day 28 after the second dose for TCRbeta chain sequencing. V is pared back by 5 bases and J by 7 bases, with 12 bases lying between the germline termini. The CDR3 starts with the cysteine, ends with the phenylalanine, and has 13 residues. Only the CDR3 region is kept as DNA, spanning 39 bases read in frame from base 1. Via the germline V gene, CDR1 is MDHEN and CDR2 SYDVKM.

This entry belongs to a study of T cell responses to AZD1222 COVID-19 vaccine (dated by TCRdb to the early 2020s). Some background on the complete study: TCR sequencing covered over 230 trial participants: about 210 given two doses of AZD1222 and 26 given two doses of MenACWY control vaccine. Trial participants were enrolled by age into subgroups of 18-55, 56-69 and 70-plus years, and about 150, 27 and 61 TCR-sequenced participants, respectively, were included in these subgroups.

Summary of the overall study and its limitations: The vaccine-associated CD4 TCRs covered the entire spike protein, and the dominant responses fell in regions 160-218 and 743-854. Spike-specific TCR breadth and depth rose significantly after two AZD1222 doses compared with day 0 and with MenACWY recipients. No day 14 peak-response samples were available, so repertoires were characterized only after the peak T cell response. Conclusions about previously exposed vaccinees are limited because only a handful of AZD1222 recipients were SARS-CoV-2 seropositive at baseline. Most participants were white British and females outnumbered males, and the authors suggested that clonal diversity may have been underestimated. Epitopes outside the regions mutated in the B.1.351 and B.1.1.7 variants were reportedly recognized by nearly half of the unique spike-specific TCRs. The 56-69-year group was small, and its depth increase did not reach significance, likely because of low power.

The rearranged segments are TRBV28 and TRBJ1-5; the D gene remains uncertain. The sample here was peripheral blood, taken 28 days after the second AZD1222 dose. The source of this sequence is an adult who received the AZD1222 COVID-19 vaccine. The DNA sequence is TGTGCCAGCAGTAAGGGTGGGAGCCAGCCCCAGCATTTT. Its protein product is CASSKGGSQPQHF.